The 19 T cell receptor beta chains given below trace back to one sample, sequenced in a study of T cells in Graves' hyperthyroidism and ophthalmopathy. Amplification of TCR beta CDR3 regions was performed using RNA transcripts as template. Initially, a first-round RT-PCR of the TCR CDR3 employed the HTBI primer set. TCRdb passed the multiplex PCR reads through MiXCR, listing each CDR3 protein once. This table has about 840,000 distinct CDR3 sequences, over 35% appearing once. Sequencing was performed on blood. The receptor source for this set is a man younger than 35 with Graves' hyperthyroidism.

The chain uses TRBV5-1 and TRBJ2-2; 7 bases match TRBD1. This CDR3 is built from 14 residues. Germline V CDR1 and CDR2: SGHRS, YFSETQ. After removal of 6 bases from V and 4 bases from J, the junction contained 6 bases not matched to a gene. CDR3 DNA sequence: TGCGCCAGCACCGACAGGGACGTCACCGGGGAGCTGTTTTTT. This codes for CASTDRDVTGELFF.

This clonotype was detected many times. The chain is built from TRBV7-2 and TRBJ1-4; TRBD1 aligns across 8 bases. CDR1 and CDR2 (germline): SGHTA, FQGNSA. V was clipped by 1 base and J by 5 bases; unmatched bases: 3. This CDR3 spans 15 amino acids. This CDR3 reads CASSLGDRLNEKLFF. As DNA, the CDR3 is TGTGCCAGCAGCTTAGGGGACAGGCTGAATGAAAAACTGTTTTTT.

The sample holds a few counts of this clonotype. The chain joins TRBV7-9 to TRBJ2-7; 7 nucleotides line up with TRBD2. CDR1 SEHNR and CDR2 FQNEAQ come from the germline V gene (reference sequence). The CDR3 contains 15 residues. V dropped 4 bases and J dropped 6; count of bases not matched to a gene: 12. This CDR3 reads CASSWALGGVAEQYF. The CDR3 DNA sequence: TGTGCCAGCAGCTGGGCCCTGGGGGGGGTAGCCGAGCAGTACTTC.

This chain uses TRBV18 with TRBJ1-2, with 7 bases identical to TRBD1. The CDR3 has 13 residues. Per the germline V gene, CDR1 is KGHSH and CDR2 is LQKENI. V gave up 5 bases and J gave up 7 bases; unmatched junction bases: 7. The CDR3 here is CASSSGTDAGYTF. CDR3 nucleotides: TGTGCCAGCTCATCCGGGACAGATGCTGGCTACACCTTC.

Worth noting for this clonotype: Just one base apart from a much larger clone, this may be a read error. The chain carries TRBV7-8 and TRBJ1-5; D ambiguous. The CDR3 has 14 amino acids. Trimming removed 5 bases from V and 4 bases from J, with 12 bases in between. Germline CDR1 and CDR2: SGHVS and FQNEAQ. CDR3 sequence (DNA): TGTGCCAGCAGCCCCCGGGCAGAGAATCAGCCCCAGCATTTT. This translates into CASSPRAENQPQHF.

This clonotype was seen repeatedly, ten times or more. The rearrangement links TRBV20-1 to TRBJ2-5, with TRBD1 matching over 7 bases. The germline gives CDR1 DFQATT, CDR2 SNEGSKA (reference sequence). The CDR3 has 12 amino acids. V lost 6 bases, J lost 5 bases, and 6 bases stayed unmatched. CDR3 loop: CSAQGVRETQYF. In DNA form, the CDR3 reads TGCAGTGCGCAGGGGGTCCGGGAGACCCAGTACTTC.

This clonotype occurred many times. This chain uses TRBV19 with TRBJ2-5; D is possibly TRBD1 (6 bases). The CDR3 length is 15 residues. Germline V gene data show CDR1 as LNHDA and CDR2 as SQIVND (reference sequence). Trimming stripped 6 bases from V and 2 bases from J, with 16 bases between. CDR3 coding DNA: TGTGCCAGTAGCCACCGACAGGACTTTCAAGAGACCCAGTACTTC. It specifies CASSHRQDFQETQYF.

J is TRBJ1-1 and V is TRBV5-6; no firm D call. There are 16 residues in the CDR3. Trimming left V 3 bases short and J 6 bases short, with 21 bases between. Germline values: CDR1 SGHDT, CDR2 YYEEEE. CDR3 sequence reads: CASSSLWSGSFAEAFF. The CDR3 nucleotides are TGTGCCAGCAGCTCCTTGTGGAGCGGGTCCTTCGCTGAAGCTTTCTTT.

This chain joins TRBV7-9 and TRBJ1-1, with D perhaps TRBD1 (6 bases). The CDR3 totals 13 residues. Trimming pared 4 bases from V and 6 bases from J, leaving 12 bases between. The V gene's germline CDR1 is SEHNR and CDR2 FQNEAQ (reference sequence). The CDR3 nucleotides read TGTGCCAGCAGCTACAGGGAACACGCTGAAGCTTTCTTT. Amino acid sequence: CASSYREHAEAFF.

This clonotype was picked up a small number of times. The chain employs TRBV7-3 and TRBJ2-2, with D possibly matching TRBD2 (6 bases). Germline V lookup: CDR1 SGHTA, CDR2 FQGTGA. The CDR3 sequence is 14 residues long. Trimming pared 3 bases from V and 5 bases from J, leaving 10 bases between. The CDR3 loop reads CASSFSGETGELFF. The CDR3 nucleotides read TGTGCCAGCAGCTTCTCGGGGGAGACCGGGGAGCTGTTTTTT.

The sample holds many counts of this clonotype. V and J are TRBV15 and TRBJ1-6; tentatively, D is TRBD1 (5 bases). Deletions cut 8 bases from V and 10 bases from J, with 15 bases between. Germline loops: CDR1 LNHNV, CDR2 YYDKDF (reference sequence). This CDR3 is built from 13 residues. CDR3 protein: CATQSGGGSPLHF. The CDR3, as DNA: TGTGCCACCCAATCGGGGGGGGGGTCACCCCTCCACTTT.

V and J are TRBV12-3 or TRBV12-4 and TRBJ1-3, with TRBD1 as a possible D gene (6 bases). CDR3 length equals 14 residues. V was clipped by 7 bases and J by 4 bases, with 14 bases between them. The CDR3 loop reads CASTHDRLGNTIYF. CDR3 nucleotides: TGTGCCAGCACCCACGACAGGCTCGGAAACACCATATATTTT.

The chain has TRBV2 and TRBJ2-5; 13 bases agree with TRBD2. The CDR3 totals 16 residues. V dropped 6 bases and J dropped 2; count of bases not matched to a gene: 6. Per the germline V gene, CDR1 is SNHLY and CDR2 is FYNNEI. The CDR3 here is CASSGLAGALQETQYF. CDR3 nucleotide sequence: TGTGCCAGCAGCGGACTAGCGGGGGCCCTACAAGAGACCCAGTACTTC. The whole variable domain, filled in from reference TRBV2 and TRBJ2-5, reads EPEVTQTPSHQVTQMGQEVILRCVPISNHLYFYWYRQILGQKVEFLVSFYNNEISEKSEIFDDQFSVERPDGSNFTLKIRSTKLEDSAMYFCASSGLAGALQETQYFGPGTRLLVL.

With regard to this clonotype: A clone one base away is much larger, so this may be a read error. The chain carries TRBV25-1 and TRBJ1-1, with a tentative D call TRBD1 (6 bases). The germline CDR1 and CDR2 sequences are MGHDK and SYGVNS. CDR3 length: 12 amino acids. V lost 9 bases to trimming and J lost 4 bases, with 12 bases between them. The CDR3 sequence is CASGTWGTEAFF. In nucleotides, the CDR3 is TGTGCCAGTGGGACATGGGGCACTGAAGCTTTCTTT.

This CDR3 is CSSWGGSEWETQYF. CDR3 DNA: TGCAGCAGTTGGGGGGGGAGTGAGTGGGAGACCCAGTACTTC. The chain recombines TRBV29-1 with TRBJ2-5, with TRBD2 identical over 7 bases. There are 14 residues in the CDR3. CDR1 and CDR2 from the germline V gene are SQVTM and ANQGSEA. Germline trimming cut 8 bases from V and 5 bases from J; bases unmatched to any gene: 14.

The chain combines TRBV7-9 with TRBJ2-7, with 12 bases aligning to TRBD1. CDR1 SEHNR and CDR2 FQNEAQ come from the germline V gene (reference sequence). CDR3 length: 17 residues. The V segment lost 5 bases and the J segment 3 bases; nucleotides outside the gene matches: 11. The CDR3: CASSPGTGGAKFYEQYF. DNA for the CDR3: TGTGCCAGCAGCCCCGGGACAGGGGGCGCGAAATTCTACGAGCAGTACTTC.

A word on this clonotype: Compared with germline, one end of the junction differs, possibly owing to a read error. This chain connects TRBV5-1 to TRBJ2-7; perhaps TRBD1 as D (5 bases). The CDR3 runs 15 residues. Per the germline V gene, CDR1 is SGHRS and CDR2 is YFSETQ. CDR3 in DNA: TGTGCCAGCAGCTTAGAGGCAGGGCGCAACGACGAGCAGTACTTC. Amino acid sequence: CASSLEAGRNDEQYF.

This clonotype was observed a handful of times. The V and J genes are TRBV6-1 and TRBJ1-1, with 8 bases aligning to TRBD1. The CDR3 contains 14 residues. The trim removed 6 bases at V and 4 bases at J, leaving 7 bases unmatched. CDR1 MNHNS and CDR2 SASEGT come from the germline V gene. The CDR3 loop reads CASSHRGWITEAFF. The CDR3 DNA is TGTGCCAGCAGCCACAGGGGGTGGATCACTGAAGCTTTCTTT.

This clonotype came up a few times. CDR3 protein: CSVGTYNEQFF. The CDR3 region has the DNA TGCAGCGTGGGGACCTACAATGAGCAGTTCTTC. The chain has TRBV29-1 and TRBJ2-1; D call uncertain. Germline CDR1 SQVTM, CDR2 ANQGSEA. V was pared by 6 bases and J by 2 bases, with 5 bases between. The CDR3 spans 11 residues.